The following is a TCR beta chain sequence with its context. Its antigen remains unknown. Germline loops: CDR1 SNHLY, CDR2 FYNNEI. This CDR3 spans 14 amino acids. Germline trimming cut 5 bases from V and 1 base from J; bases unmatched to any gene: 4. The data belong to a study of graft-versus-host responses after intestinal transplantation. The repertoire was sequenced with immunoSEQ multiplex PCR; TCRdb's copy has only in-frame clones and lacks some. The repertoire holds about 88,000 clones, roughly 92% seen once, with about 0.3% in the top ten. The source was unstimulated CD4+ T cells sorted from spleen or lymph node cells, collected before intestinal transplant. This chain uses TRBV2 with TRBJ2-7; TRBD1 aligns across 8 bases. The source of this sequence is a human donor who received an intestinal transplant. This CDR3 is CASSRDRRSYEQYF. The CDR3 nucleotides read TGTGCCAGCAGTCGGGACAGGCGGTCCTACGAGCAGTACTTC.